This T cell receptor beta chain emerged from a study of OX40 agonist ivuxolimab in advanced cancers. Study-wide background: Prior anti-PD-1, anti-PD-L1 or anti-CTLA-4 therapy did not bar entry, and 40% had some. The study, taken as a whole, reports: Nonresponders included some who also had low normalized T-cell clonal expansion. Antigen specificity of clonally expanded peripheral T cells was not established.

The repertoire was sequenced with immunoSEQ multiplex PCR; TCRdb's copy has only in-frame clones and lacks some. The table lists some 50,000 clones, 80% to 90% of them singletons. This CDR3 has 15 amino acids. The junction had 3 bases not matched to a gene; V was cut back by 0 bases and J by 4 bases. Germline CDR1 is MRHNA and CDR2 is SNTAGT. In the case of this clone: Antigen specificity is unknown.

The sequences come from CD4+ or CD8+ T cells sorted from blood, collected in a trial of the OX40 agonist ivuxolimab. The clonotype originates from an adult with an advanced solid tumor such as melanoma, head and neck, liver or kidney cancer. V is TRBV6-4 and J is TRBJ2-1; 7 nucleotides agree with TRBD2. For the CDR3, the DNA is TGTGCCAGCAGTGACTCTGGCGGGGGATACAATGAGCAGTTCTTC. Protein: CASSDSGGGYNEQFF.